Detailed here is one T cell receptor (beta chain). This sample was taken from a study of T cell changes during pregnancy in multiple sclerosis. V was clipped by 4 bases and J by 6 bases, with 19 bases between them. The CDR3 is 14 residues long. Germline-derived CDR1 and CDR2 are SQVTM and ANQGSEA. Here immunoSEQ multiplex PCR was the method, and the copy in TCRdb shows in-frame clones only, minus some. The sample has roughly 75,000 clones, about 91% seen once. The source is a female donor with multiple sclerosis, enrolled in a pregnancy study. The sequenced sample was peripheral blood, obtained before pregnancy. The rearrangement links TRBV29-1 to TRBJ2-7; D is perhaps TRBD2 (5 bases). This chain's CDR3 is CSVARTGPAGEQYF. CDR3 DNA sequence: TGCAGCGTTGCCCGTACCGGGCCGGCGGGCGAGCAGTACTTC.